This T cell receptor beta chain was sequenced in a study of blood T cell repertoires in COVID-19. Across the whole study: Sources were T cells, B-cell-depleted T cells, or PBMCs; the material itself was cDNA or gDNA.

This CDR3 has 15 residues. Trimming stripped 1 base from V and 0 bases from J, with 7 bases between. Germline lookup yields CDR1 MGHRA and CDR2 YSYEKL. Source study methods: For nucleated cells, counts were estimated from reference gene primer amplification. Only in-frame clones appear in the TCRdb table, and some are missing; sequencing was by immunoSEQ multiplex PCR. V and J calls and clone size are copied from that table; D and trimming were computed from the DNA. Of around 110,000 clones detected, 70% to 85% appear once; the ten largest clones hold about 8%. This sequence originates from a man between 65 and 85 years old with active or convalescent COVID-19. The sequencing sample was made of peripheral blood. The chain uses TRBV4-1 and TRBJ1-3, with D unresolved. The CDR3 sequence: CASSQVGNSGNTIYF. In DNA, the CDR3 is TGCGCCAGCAGCCAAGTCGGGAACTCTGGAAACACCATATATTTT.